These T cell receptor beta chains were read from a single sample in a study of regulatory T cells in long-lasting Graves disease. TCRdb ran MiXCR on the multiplex PCR reads and lists one entry per CDR3 protein. This table has roughly 360,000 distinct CDR3 sequences, about 23% appearing once. The input for sequencing was peripheral blood mononuclear cells (PBMCs), taken when the disease was refractory, from a patient treated with antithyroid drugs. The receptors were sampled from a woman aged 40 to 50 with Graves disease. CDR3s include the opening cysteine and the closing phenylalanine or tryptophan. D genes are given only for firm matches. Not every row has a clone size; where given, it reads once, few, many or a size class.

J gene | D gene | V gene | clone size | CDR3 protein | CDR3 DNA
TRBJ2-7 | - | TRBV29-1 | many | CSVGAVTYEQYF | TGCAGCGTTGGTGCGGTGACCTACGAGCAGTACTTC
TRBJ2-1 | - | TRBV7-8 | - | CASSLSAGVNEQFF | TGTGCCAGCAGCTTAAGTGCAGGGGTGAATGAGCAGTTCTTC
TRBJ1-3 | - | TRBV6-1 | - | CASRTHGETGNTIYF | TGTGCCAGCAGAACCCACGGGGAAACTGGAAACACCATATATTTT
TRBJ2-7 | - | TRBV6-1 | many | CASSVGGGWYEQYF | TGTGCCAGCAGTGTCGGCGGGGGCTGGTACGAGCAGTACTTC
TRBJ1-3 | - | TRBV6-8 | - | CASSYSYRTASSGNTIYF | TGTGCCAGCAGTTACTCTTATAGGACAGCCAGCTCTGGAAACACCATATATTTT
TRBJ2-7 | TRBD1 | TRBV28 | many | CASSPTGESYEQYF | TGTGCCAGCAGTCCGACAGGGGAGTCCTACGAGCAGTACTTC
TRBJ2-5 | TRBD2 | TRBV6-1 | few | CASVPTGLASETQYF | TGTGCCAGTGTTCCTACCGGACTAGCGTCCGAGACCCAGTACTTC
TRBJ2-4 | TRBD1 | TRBV6-1 | - | CASSQQGSKNIQYF | TGTGCCAGCAGTCAACAGGGGTCCAAAAACATTCAGTACTTC
TRBJ2-3 | TRBD2 | TRBV20-1 | once | CSASKFPASGIPDTQYF | TGCAGTGCTAGTAAATTCCCGGCTAGCGGGATTCCAGATACGCAGTATTTT
TRBJ1-2 | - | TRBV2 | many | CASRDGQNYGYTF | TGTGCCAGCAGGGACGGACAGAACTATGGCTACACCTTC
TRBJ2-1 | - | TRBV2 | few | CASSPRGREAYNEQFF | TGTGCCAGCAGTCCCAGAGGGCGGGAAGCCTACAATGAGCAGTTCTTC
TRBJ1-1 | - | TRBV19 | few | CASSIPGPWSAEAFF | TGTGCCAGTAGTATACCCGGACCATGGAGCGCTGAAGCTTTCTTT
TRBJ1-6 | TRBD1 | TRBV7-2 | - | CASSPHRGVINSPLHF | TGTGCCAGCAGCCCTCACAGGGGGGTGATTAATTCACCCCTCCACTTT
TRBJ2-5 | - | TRBV14 | few | CASSRNRDETQYF | TGTGCCAGCAGCCGCAACAGGGACGAGACCCAGTACTTC
TRBJ1-3 | - | TRBV10-3 | - | CAISEFFLNTIYF | TGTGCCATCAGTGAATTTTTCTTAAACACCATATATTTT
TRBJ2-1 | - | TRBV28 | - | CASSLAATHSAYNEQFF | TGTGCCAGCAGTTTAGCGGCAACCCATTCCGCCTACAATGAGCAGTTCTTC
TRBJ2-2 | - | TRBV11-2 | many | CASSPGLAGELFF | TGTGCCAGCAGCCCCGGGCTGGCCGGGGAGCTGTTTTTT
TRBJ1-2 | - | TRBV7-6 | many | CASSLLRIGYGYTF | TGTGCCAGCAGCTTGTTACGGATCGGCTATGGCTACACCTTC
TRBJ1-1 | TRBD1 | TRBV7-3 | few | CASSPGTGLGYTEAFF | TGTGCCAGCAGCCCCGGGACAGGGCTTGGGTACACTGAAGCTTTCTTT
TRBJ1-1 | - | TRBV9 | few | CASSVDGEVGNTEAFF | TGTGCCAGCAGCGTAGACGGGGAAGTAGGGAACACTGAAGCTTTCTTT
TRBJ2-1 | - | TRBV2 | few | CASSEGLRPRSYNEQFF | TGTGCCAGCAGTGAGGGTTTACGGCCCCGCTCCTACAATGAGCAGTTCTTC
TRBJ2-7 | - | TRBV4-1 | - | CASSQVDQYEQYF | TGCGCCAGCAGCCAAGTTGACCAATACGAGCAGTACTTC
TRBJ2-3 | - | TRBV29-1 | few | CSVEKWTSTDTQYF | TGCAGCGTTGAAAAATGGACCAGCACAGATACGCAGTATTTT
TRBJ2-1 | - | TRBV5-6 | - | CASSKGHRDEQFF | TGTGCCAGCAGCAAGGGACACCGGGATGAGCAGTTCTTC
TRBJ2-7 | - | TRBV20-1 | - | CSAPTPNRGHGEQYF | TGCAGTGCCCCAACCCCCAACCGAGGGCATGGAGAGCAGTACTTC
TRBJ2-7 | TRBD2 | TRBV27 | - | CASSLGLGFYEQYF | TGTGCCAGCAGTCTGGGACTAGGCTTCTACGAGCAGTACTTC
TRBJ2-3 | TRBD2 | TRBV28 | - | CASSLSGGRPSGGYTDTQYF | TGTGCCAGCAGTTTATCTGGCGGGAGACCTTCTGGTGGCTACACAGATACGCAGTATTTT
TRBJ1-5 | TRBD1 | TRBV6-1 | many | CASSERGLAQPQHF | TGTGCCAGCAGTGAAAGGGGGCTGGCACAGCCCCAGCATTTT
TRBJ1-2 | TRBD1 | TRBV5-5 | - | CASSLSWGQLYGYTF | TGTGCCAGCAGCTTGAGTTGGGGACAGCTCTATGGCTACACCTTC
TRBJ2-1 | - | TRBV12-3/TRBV12-4 | - | CASSFLEVGANEQFF | TGTGCCAGCAGTTTCTTGGAGGTCGGGGCCAATGAGCAGTTCTTC
TRBJ2-5 | - | TRBV20-1 | many | CSARDSARETQYF | TGCAGTGCTAGAGATTCTGCCCGGGAGACCCAGTACTTC
TRBJ2-2 | TRBD2 | TRBV5-1 | few | CASSHTVAGVTGELFF | TGCGCCAGCAGCCATACCGTAGCGGGAGTCACCGGGGAGCTGTTTTTT
TRBJ2-7 | - | TRBV20-1 | many | CSAAGRGRANYEQYF | TGCAGTGCTGCCGGACGTGGACGGGCCAACTACGAGCAGTACTTC
TRBJ1-1 | - | TRBV27 | many | CASSSDGWNTEAFF | TGTGCCAGCAGTTCGGACGGATGGAACACTGAAGCTTTCTTT
TRBJ1-1 | - | TRBV12-3/TRBV12-4 | few | CASRLQQDTEAFF | TGTGCCAGCAGACTACAGCAGGACACTGAAGCTTTCTTT
TRBJ2-7 | TRBD2 | TRBV28 | many | CASSFLRLAAIAPSSYEQYF | TGTGCCAGCAGTTTTCTCCGGCTAGCGGCAATAGCTCCTAGCTCCTACGAGCAGTACTTC
TRBJ2-7 | TRBD2 | TRBV15 | few | CATSREGNSAGGYSYEQYF | TGTGCCACCAGCAGAGAGGGCAATTCAGCGGGAGGGTACTCCTACGAGCAGTACTTC
TRBJ2-5 | - | TRBV12-3/TRBV12-4 | - | CASSLRRKQETQYF | TGTGCCAGCAGTTTACGTCGGAAGCAAGAGACCCAGTACTTC
TRBJ1-5 | - | TRBV7-8 | few | CASSLYGGQGRQPQHF | TGTGCCAGCAGCTTATACGGGGGGCAGGGAAGGCAGCCCCAGCATTTT
TRBJ2-1 | TRBD2 | TRBV7-8 | - | CASSPRRVAGANEQFF | TGTGCCAGCAGCCCTCGGAGGGTAGCGGGAGCCAATGAGCAGTTCTTC